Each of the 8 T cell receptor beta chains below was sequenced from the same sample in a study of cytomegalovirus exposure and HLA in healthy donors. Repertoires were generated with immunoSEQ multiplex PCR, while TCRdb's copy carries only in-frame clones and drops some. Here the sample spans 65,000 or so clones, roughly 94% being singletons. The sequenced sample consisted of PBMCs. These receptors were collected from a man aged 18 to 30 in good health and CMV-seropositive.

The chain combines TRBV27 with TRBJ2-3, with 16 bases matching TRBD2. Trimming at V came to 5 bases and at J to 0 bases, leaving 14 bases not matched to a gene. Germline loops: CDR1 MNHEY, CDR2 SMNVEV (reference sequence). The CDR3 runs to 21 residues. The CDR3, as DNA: TGTGCCAGCAGTCCCATTCCGGGACTAGCGGGAGGGAATGGCAGCACAGATACGCAGTATTTT. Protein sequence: CASSPIPGLAGGNGSTDTQYF.

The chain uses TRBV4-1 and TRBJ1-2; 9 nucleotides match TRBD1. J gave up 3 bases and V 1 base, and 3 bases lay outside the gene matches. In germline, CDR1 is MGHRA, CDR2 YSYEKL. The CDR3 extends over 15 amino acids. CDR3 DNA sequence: TGCGCCAGCAGCCAAGGAACAGGGGGCGACTATGGCTACACCTTC. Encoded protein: CASSQGTGGDYGYTF.

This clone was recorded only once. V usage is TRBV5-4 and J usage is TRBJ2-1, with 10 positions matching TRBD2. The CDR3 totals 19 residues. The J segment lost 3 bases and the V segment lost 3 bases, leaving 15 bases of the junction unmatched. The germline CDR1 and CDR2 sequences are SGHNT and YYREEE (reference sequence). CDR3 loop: CASSYVRGLATHFYNEQFF. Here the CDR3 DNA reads TGTGCCAGCAGCTACGTAAGGGGACTAGCGACACACTTCTACAATGAGCAGTTCTTC.

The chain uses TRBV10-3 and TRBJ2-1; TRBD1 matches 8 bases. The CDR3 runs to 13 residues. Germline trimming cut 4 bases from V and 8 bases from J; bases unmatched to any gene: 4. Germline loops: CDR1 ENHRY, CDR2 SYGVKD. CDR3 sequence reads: CAISGGQGDEQFF. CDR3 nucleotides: TGTGCCATCAGTGGTGGACAGGGAGATGAGCAGTTCTTC.

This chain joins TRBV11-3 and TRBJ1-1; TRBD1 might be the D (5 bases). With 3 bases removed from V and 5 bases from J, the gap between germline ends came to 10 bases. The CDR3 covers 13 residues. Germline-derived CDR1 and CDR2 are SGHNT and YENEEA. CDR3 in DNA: TGTGCCAGCAGCTTTCAGGGTCGGACTGAAGCTTTCTTT. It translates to CASSFQGRTEAFF. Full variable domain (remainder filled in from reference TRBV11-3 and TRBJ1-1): EAGVVQSPRYKIIEKKQPVAFWCNPISGHNTLYWYLQNLGQGPELLIRYENEEAVDDSQLPKDRFSAERLKGVDSTLKIQPAELGDSAVYLCASSFQGRTEAFFGQGTRLTVV.

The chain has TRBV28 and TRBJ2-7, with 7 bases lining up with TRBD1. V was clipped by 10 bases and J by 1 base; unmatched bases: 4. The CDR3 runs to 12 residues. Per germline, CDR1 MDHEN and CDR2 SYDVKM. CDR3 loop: CATEGQSYEQYF. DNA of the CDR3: TGTGCCACCGAGGGACAGTCCTACGAGCAGTACTTC. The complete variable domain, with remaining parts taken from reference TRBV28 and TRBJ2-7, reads DVKVTQSSRYLVKRTGEKVFLECVQDMDHENMFWYRQDPGLGLRLIYFSYDVKMKEKGDIPEGYSVSREKKERFSLILESASTNQTSMYLCATEGQSYEQYFGPGTRLTVT.

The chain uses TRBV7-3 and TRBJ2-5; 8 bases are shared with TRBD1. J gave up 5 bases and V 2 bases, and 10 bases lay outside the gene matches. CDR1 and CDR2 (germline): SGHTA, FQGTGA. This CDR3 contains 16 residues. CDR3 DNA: TGTGCCAGCAGCTTATATGAGACAGGGGAAGGGGAGACCCAGTACTTC. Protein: CASSLYETGEGETQYF.

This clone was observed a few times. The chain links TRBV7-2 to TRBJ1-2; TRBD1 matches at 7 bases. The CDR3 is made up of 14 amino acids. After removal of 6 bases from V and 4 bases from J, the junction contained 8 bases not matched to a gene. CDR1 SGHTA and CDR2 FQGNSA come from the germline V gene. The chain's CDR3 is CASRRDRRFYGYTF. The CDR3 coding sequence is TGTGCCAGCAGGCGGGACAGAAGATTCTATGGCTACACCTTC.